This T cell receptor beta chain was documented in a study of T cell clonotyping in hematopoietic cell transplantation. Study-wide background: Cytoreduction preceded collection of pretransplant recipient samples.

Note on this clone: The antigen is unknown.

The sample's time point: recipient sample about 28 days before transplant, after cytoreduction. General study findings and limits: Broader posttransplant TCR repertoire diversity was predicted by graft donor and pretransplant recipient Inverse Simpson Index values. After transplant, recipient diversity fell while pathologically expanded clonotypes grew through day 180. At the given depth, recipient repertoires were over 95% de novo clonotypes.

Trimming stripped 2 bases from V and 4 bases from J, with 11 bases between. The CDR3 runs to 14 residues. CDR1 and CDR2 (germline): SGHVS, FQNEAQ. Assay used: immunoSEQ multiplex PCR; TCRdb lists only in-frame clones, some missing. The sample carries 20,000 or so clones, roughly nine tenths recorded once. This chain joins TRBV7-8 and TRBJ2-5; no definite D call. This clonotype originated in a man aged 18 to 29 with biphenotypic leukemia. Some clones in this sample may be carry-over from other donors' samples. The source was peripheral blood mononuclear cells, collected before stem cell transplant. CDR3 sequence: CASSLKRKGETQYF. The CDR3 DNA follows: TGTGCCAGCAGCTTAAAGAGGAAAGGAGAGACCCAGTACTTC.